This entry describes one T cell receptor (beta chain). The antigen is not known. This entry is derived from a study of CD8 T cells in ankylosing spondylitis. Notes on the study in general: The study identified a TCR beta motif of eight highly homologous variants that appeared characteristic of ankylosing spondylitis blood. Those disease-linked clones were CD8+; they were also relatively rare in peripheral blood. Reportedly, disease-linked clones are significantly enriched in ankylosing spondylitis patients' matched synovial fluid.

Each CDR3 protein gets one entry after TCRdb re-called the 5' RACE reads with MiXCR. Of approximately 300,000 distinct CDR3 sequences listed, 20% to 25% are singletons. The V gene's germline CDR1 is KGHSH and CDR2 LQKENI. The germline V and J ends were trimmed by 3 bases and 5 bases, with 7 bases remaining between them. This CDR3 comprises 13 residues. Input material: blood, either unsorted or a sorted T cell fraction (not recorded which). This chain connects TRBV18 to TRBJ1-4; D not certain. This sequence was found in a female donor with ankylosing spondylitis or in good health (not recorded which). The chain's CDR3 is CASSPGLNEKLFF. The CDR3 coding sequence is TGTGCCAGCTCACCCGGCCTAAATGAAAAACTGTTTTTT.